Below, 9 T cell receptor beta chains from the same sample are listed, as sequenced in a study of patients and donors after allogeneic stem cell transplantation. TCRdb redid the calling of the RT-PCR reads with MiXCR, one entry per CDR3 protein. This table holds 800,000 to 1,000,000 distinct CDR3 sequences, roughly 17% found once. The sequenced material came from blood, either unsorted or a sorted T cell fraction (not recorded which). All receptors derive from a human donor who was either an allogeneic HSCT recipient or a stem cell or donor lymphocyte infusion donor (not recorded which). It is not recorded whose cells these are; they may come from a transplant donor.

The V and J genes are TRBV6-5 and TRBJ2-7, with D possibly TRBD1 on 5 matching bases. Trimming took 4 bases from V and 2 from J, leaving 24 bases between them. CDR1 and CDR2 (germline): MNHEY, SVGAGI. The CDR3 has 18 amino acids. CDR3 coding DNA: TGTGCCAGCAGTTCCATCAAAACGCAGGGTTGGGGAACCTACGAGCAGTACTTC. The encoded protein is CASSSIKTQGWGTYEQYF.

This clonotype turned up a few times. This chain joins TRBV4-2 and TRBJ1-3; TRBD1 might be the D (5 bases). Trimming stripped 3 bases from V and 4 bases from J, with 22 bases between. Germline CDR1 and CDR2: LGHNA and YNFKEQ. The CDR3 spans 18 residues. CDR3 DNA: TGTGCCAGCAGCCAGGAGAGCGGGGCTCCTCATAAGGGAAACACCATATATTTT. Amino acids: CASSQESGAPHKGNTIYF.

The gene calls are TRBV10-2 and TRBJ1-6; 11 bases fit TRBD1. The CDR3 is 16 residues long. Per germline, CDR1 WSHSY and CDR2 SAAADI. V dropped 6 bases and J dropped 3; count of bases not matched to a gene: 4. CDR3 residues: CASRGTGGNYNSPLHF. The CDR3 DNA reads TGCGCCAGCAGAGGGACAGGGGGAAACTATAATTCACCCCTCCACTTT.

J is TRBJ2-2 and V is TRBV7-7; D gene ambiguous. The V gene lost 1 base and the J gene lost 7 bases, with 7 bases spanning the gap. The germline V gene has CDR1 SSHAT and CDR2 FNYEAQ (reference sequence). The CDR3 sequence is 13 residues long. CDR3 DNA: TGTGCCAGCAGCTTAGAGATTGTCGGGGAGCTGTTTTTT. Amino acids: CASSLEIVGELFF.

This clonotype occurred many times. This chain links TRBV27 with TRBJ2-2; D remains ambiguous. The CDR3 spans 13 residues. Deletions cut 0 bases from V and 5 bases from J, with 4 bases between. Germline CDR1 and CDR2: MNHEY and SMNVEV (reference sequence). In DNA form, the CDR3 reads TGTGCCAGCAGTTTATCTGGGACCGGGGAGCTGTTTTTT. Its translation: CASSLSGTGELFF.

In its sample, this clonotype was seen a few times. The V and J genes are TRBV27 and TRBJ2-2; D is uncertain. Germline V gene sequence: CDR1 MNHEY, CDR2 SMNVEV (reference sequence). This CDR3 has 14 residues. V lost 8 bases to trimming and J lost 1 base, with 11 bases between them. The CDR3 sequence is CASRSLGNTGELFF. The CDR3 DNA is TGTGCCAGCCGGTCTTTGGGGAACACCGGGGAGCTGTTTTTT.

This clonotype occurred a few times. The genes are TRBV5-1 and TRBJ2-3, with 10 bases that match TRBD2. The CDR3 spans 18 residues. Germline CDR1 reads SGHRS; CDR2 reads YFSETQ. V lost 4 bases to trimming and J lost 1 base; unmatched junction nucleotides: 12. The CDR3 reads CASSLAGRAGGRTDTQYF. The DNA for the CDR3 is TGCGCCAGCAGCCTCGCGGGAAGAGCGGGAGGGCGCACAGATACGCAGTATTTT.

A few counts support this clonotype. The gene calls are TRBV6-5 and TRBJ1-1, with a weak D call TRBD1 (6 bases). The V end lost 2 bases, the J end lost 3 bases, and 13 bases lay between the germline ends. The CDR3 covers 15 residues. Germline values: CDR1 MNHEY, CDR2 SVGAGI. CDR3 DNA sequence: TGTGCCAGCAGTTACCCCGAGAGGGGGGACACTGAAGCTTTCTTT. This gives the protein CASSYPERGDTEAFF.

This chain connects TRBV30 to TRBJ2-2, with no clear D. Between the trimmed V and J ends, which lost 1 base and 7 bases, there was a span of 10 bases. The CDR3 has 13 amino acids. Germline V gene data show CDR1 as GTSNPN and CDR2 as SVGIG (reference sequence). CDR3 residues: CAWSAIKNGELFF. For the CDR3, the DNA is TGTGCCTGGAGTGCCATAAAGAACGGGGAGCTGTTTTTT.